The 7 T cell receptor beta chains listed next were all sequenced from one sample in a study of blood T cell repertoires in COVID-19 (dated by TCRdb to 2019 to 2021). Library preparation used the immunoSEQ multiplex PCR assay. TCRdb holds this immuneACCESS table with in-frame rearrangements only. Some clones are missing; in checked studies, unresolved V genes explain under half, and the rest has no known cause. Within this sample are about 250,000 clones, with roughly 84% of them counted one time only. The ten largest clones represent approximately 14% of the sample. The sample taken for sequencing was peripheral blood. The receptors derive from a person between 65 and 80 years old with COVID-19, enrolled during active disease.

The chain recombines TRBV28 with TRBJ2-1; a weak D match, TRBD2 (6 bases). Germline loops: CDR1 MDHEN, CDR2 SYDVKM. The CDR3 sequence is 13 residues long. V lost 5 bases and J lost 9, with 14 bases in between. Written as DNA, the CDR3 is TGTGCCAGCAGTCTCGGGACTCCCCCTGAGCAGTTCTTC. Protein: CASSLGTPPEQFF.

This rearrangement joins TRBV7-6 to TRBJ2-2; no clear D. V shed 2 bases and J shed 4 bases, with 5 bases lying between them. Germline lookup yields CDR1 SGHVS and CDR2 FNYEAQ. This CDR3 is 13 amino acids long. For the CDR3, the DNA is TGTGCCAGCAGCTTACTGGCCACCGGGGAGCTGTTTTTT. Translating it yields CASSLLATGELFF.

This rearrangement joins TRBV7-8 to TRBJ2-3; D is ambiguous. Trimming cost V 5 bases and J 6 bases, with 6 bases left between them. Germline assignment: CDR1 SGHVS and CDR2 FQNEAQ. The CDR3 covers 11 residues. CDR3: CASSPLDTQYF. The CDR3 DNA reads TGTGCCAGCAGCCCCCTGGATACGCAGTATTTT.

This clone appeared a few times. The same CDR3 can be traced to other DNA sequences in this sample. This sequence joins TRBV3-1 (or the pseudogene TRBV3-2) and TRBJ1-3; D unclear. CDR3 length: 14 residues. Trimming stripped 1 base from V and 0 bases from J, with 4 bases between. Germline V lookup: CDR1 LGHDT, CDR2 YNNKEL (reference sequence). This CDR3 reads CASSQASSGNTIYF. The DNA of the CDR3 is TGTGCCAGCAGCCAAGCCAGCTCTGGAAACACCATATATTTT.

The CDR3 bases are TGTGCCAGCAGCCCACGGACAGAAGTCGGATCCAATGAGCAGTTCTTC. Translated: CASSPRTEVGSNEQFF. The chain couples TRBV9 to TRBJ2-1, with a possible D match to TRBD1 (6 bases). CDR3 length: 16 amino acids. CDR1 is SGDLS and CDR2 is YYNGEE in the germline V gene. Trimming pared 4 bases from V and 6 bases from J, leaving 20 bases between.

This chain connects TRBV14 to TRBJ1-2; tentatively, D is TRBD1 (6 bases). Per germline, CDR1 SGHDN and CDR2 FVKESK. The CDR3 has 15 residues. Trimming removed 0 bases at V and 5 bases at J, with 13 bases between. CDR3 nucleotide sequence: TGTGCCAGCAGCCAAGAAGCGGGGAGGGGGTATGGCTACACCTTC. Its translation is CASSQEAGRGYGYTF.

The V call is TRBV30, the J call TRBJ2-3; a possible D gene is TRBD2 (6 bases). Between the trimmed V and J ends, which lost 3 bases and 1 base, there was a span of 11 bases. Looked up from germline, CDR1 is GTSNPN and CDR2 is SVGIG (reference sequence). The CDR3 sequence is 14 residues long. CDR3 coding DNA: TGTGCCTGGAGGACCCGCGGGGGCACAGATACGCAGTATTTT. Translating it yields CAWRTRGGTDTQYF. Full variable domain (remainder filled in from reference TRBV30 and TRBJ2-3): SQTIHQWPATLVQPVGSPLSLECTVEGTSNPNLYWYRQAAGRGLQLLFYSVGIGQISSEVPQNLSASRPQDRQFILSSKKLLLSDSGFYLCAWRTRGGTDTQYFGPGTRLTVL.